The clone carrying this T cell receptor beta chain has more than one count but fewer than ten. Germline assignment: CDR1 SEHNR and CDR2 FQNEAQ (reference sequence). The V and J ends lost 5 bases and 2 bases respectively, with 10 bases between them. The CDR3 has 14 residues. TCRdb redid the calling of the RT-PCR reads with MiXCR, one entry per CDR3 protein. The sample contains more than 550,000 distinct CDR3 sequences, 14% of which appear only once. The sequencing sample was made of memory CD4+ T cells from blood. This rearrangement joins TRBV7-9 to TRBJ2-1; the D gene could be TRBD1 or TRBD2 (6 bases each). The receptor was derived from a female donor in good health, serving as a healthy control. This CDR3 reads CASSHGGTYNEQFF. DNA of the CDR3: TGTGCCAGCAGCCACGGGGGCACCTACAATGAGCAGTTCTTC.